These 20 T cell receptor beta chains were all obtained from the same sample, sequenced in a study of cytomegalovirus exposure and HLA in healthy donors. PCR used 60 Vbeta primers and 13 Jbeta primers. Data came from immunoSEQ multiplex PCR; TCRdb stores just in-frame clones and leaves some out. The data show about 140,000 clones, around 80% seen once. The sequenced sample was PBMCs. The receptors were gathered from a woman aged 40 to 50 in good health and CMV-seronegative.

This clone occurred a few times. The chain joins TRBV11-2 to TRBJ2-1; D gene uncertain. CDR3 length: 11 amino acids. Germline lookup yields CDR1 SGHAT and CDR2 FQNNGV. V lost 4 bases and J lost 7, with 5 bases in between. DNA for the CDR3: TGTGCCAGCAGCTCCCTAAATGAGCAGTTCTTC. Its protein is CASSSLNEQFF.

V gene TRBV19 combines with J gene TRBJ2-5; a possible D gene is TRBD1 (6 bases). From germline, CDR1 is LNHDA and CDR2 SQIVND (reference sequence). V was shortened by 3 bases and J by 4 bases, with 15 bases between the two germline ends. The CDR3 is made up of 15 amino acids. CDR3 sequence reads: CASSIVAGVVETQYF. The CDR3 bases are TGTGCCAGTAGTATTGTCGCAGGGGTGGTAGAGACCCAGTACTTC.

V and J are TRBV4-2 and TRBJ2-3, with no clear D. V was shortened by 4 bases and J by 0 bases, with 14 bases between the two germline ends. This CDR3 contains 16 residues. Germline CDR1 reads LGHNA; CDR2 reads YNFKEQ. The CDR3 loop is CASSPNWRISTDTQYF. CDR3 DNA sequence: TGTGCCAGCAGCCCAAATTGGCGGATTAGCACAGATACGCAGTATTTT.

As to this clone: The sample contains more than one DNA sequence encoding this CDR3. This sequence joins TRBV4-2 and TRBJ2-3, with 15 positions matching TRBD2. The CDR3 has 19 amino acids. The J segment lost 4 bases and the V segment lost 8 bases, leaving 16 bases of the junction unmatched. Germline V gives CDR1 LGHNA, CDR2 YNFKEQ. In nucleotides, the CDR3 is TGTGCCAGCGGAACGGGGACTAGCGGGAGGTATCGTCGGGCAGATACGCAGTATTTT. Translation: CASGTGTSGRYRRADTQYF.

The chain uses TRBV6-1 and TRBJ2-1, with a tentative D call TRBD2 (6 bases). The germline gives CDR1 MNHNS, CDR2 SASEGT. Trimming took 2 bases from V and 11 from J, leaving 10 bases between them. The CDR3 runs 12 residues. The chain's CDR3 is CASSETLAQQFF. The CDR3 coding sequence is TGTGCCAGCAGTGAAACGCTAGCGCAGCAGTTCTTC.

V usage is TRBV6-5 and J usage is TRBJ1-2; no clear D gene. Germline CDR1 and CDR2: MNHEY and SVGAGI. Trimming took off 6 bases at V and 4 bases at J, with 6 bases between the two ends. CDR3 length equals 11 residues. For the CDR3, the DNA is TGTGCCAGCAGCCCCGGCTATGGCTACACCTTC. Amino acid sequence: CASSPGYGYTF.

This clone was detected only once. This chain uses TRBV23-1 with TRBJ2-7; a possible D gene is TRBD2 (6 bases). TRBV23-1 is an open reading frame, and its role is uncertain. This CDR3 region has 18 residues. V lost 2 bases, J lost 4 bases, and 24 bases lay in between. As DNA, the CDR3 is TGCGCCAGCAGTCAACTTATAGAAACTAGCCGAAGTGAATACGAGCAGTACTTC. This gives the protein CASSQLIETSRSEYEQYF.

The chain recombines TRBV15 with TRBJ1-5; 8 bases line up with TRBD1. Germline values: CDR1 LNHNV, CDR2 YYDKDF (reference sequence). This CDR3 has 18 residues. The trim removed 0 bases at V and 8 bases at J, leaving 15 bases unmatched. In DNA form, the CDR3 reads TGTGCCACCAGCAGAGATCACGAGACAGGGGAGTTTAAGGAGCCCCAGCATTTT. Residues: CATSRDHETGEFKEPQHF. Looking up the rest from reference TRBV15 and TRBJ1-5 gives the full variable domain: DAMVIQNPRYQVTQFGKPVTLSCSQTLNHNVMYWYQQKSSQAPKLLFHYYDKDFNNEADTPDNFQSRRPNTSFCFLDIRSPGLGDTAMYLCATSRDHETGEFKEPQHFGDGTRLSIL.

This clone was counted a few times. The chain joins TRBV2 to TRBJ2-2; a weak D match, TRBD1 (7 bases). V was clipped by 7 bases and J by 6 bases, with 15 bases between them. Germline V gives CDR1 SNHLY, CDR2 FYNNEI. This CDR3 region has 14 residues. CDR3 sequence: CASTGRGVPGELFF. In DNA form, the CDR3 reads TGTGCCAGCACTGGCAGGGGGGTTCCCGGGGAGCTGTTTTTT.

The chain combines TRBV18 with TRBJ2-3; D unresolved. The CDR3 has 15 residues. The V end lost 6 bases, the J end lost 0 bases, and 13 bases lay between the germline ends. The germline gives CDR1 KGHSH, CDR2 LQKENI. The DNA of the CDR3 is TGTGCCAGCTCCCCCGACTCCTTCAGCACAGATACGCAGTATTTT. This codes for CASSPDSFSTDTQYF. The variable domain in full, with the rest retrieved from reference TRBV18 and TRBJ2-3, is NAGVMQNPRHLVRRRGQEARLRCSPMKGHSHVYWYRQLPEEGLKFMVYLQKENIIDESGMPKERFSAEFPKEGPSILRIQQVVRGDSAAYFCASSPDSFSTDTQYFGPGTRLTVL.

This clone was picked up one time. The rearrangement joins TRBV7-9 to TRBJ2-5; D unclear. The V gene's germline CDR1 is SEHNR and CDR2 FQNEAQ (reference sequence). This CDR3 comprises 11 residues. With 5 bases removed from V and 4 bases from J, the gap between germline ends came to 5 bases. The CDR3 DNA reads as TGTGCCAGCAGCCCGGGAGAGACCCAGTACTTC. Translation: CASSPGETQYF. The complete variable domain, with remaining parts taken from reference TRBV7-9 and TRBJ2-5, reads DTGVSQNPRHKITKRGQNVTFRCDPISEHNRLYWYRQTLGQGPEFLTYFQNEAQLEKSRLLSDRFSAERPKGSFSTLEIQRTEQGDSAMYLCASSPGETQYFGPGTRLLVL.

J is TRBJ1-2 and V is TRBV27, with D perhaps TRBD1 (5 bases). Trimming pared 5 bases from V and 3 bases from J, leaving 10 bases between. This CDR3 is 13 amino acids long. Germline V CDR1 and CDR2: MNHEY, SMNVEV (reference sequence). Here the CDR3 reads CASSQGSDYGYTF. For the CDR3, the DNA is TGTGCCAGCAGTCAGGGATCGGACTATGGCTACACCTTC.

In DNA, the CDR3 is TGCGCCAGCAGCTTAGACCGGGACAGGGGGTACGAGCAGTACTTC. It specifies CASSLDRDRGYEQYF. This chain connects TRBV5-1 to TRBJ2-7, with 11 positions matching TRBD1. The CDR3 runs 15 residues. The J segment lost 4 bases and the V segment lost 2 bases, leaving 5 bases of the junction unmatched. Per the germline V gene, CDR1 is SGHRS and CDR2 is YFSETQ.

V gene TRBV7-9 combines with J gene TRBJ2-7; 7 bases are shared with TRBD2. V lost 6 bases, J lost 2 bases, and 7 bases stayed unmatched. Germline V gene data show CDR1 as SEHNR and CDR2 as FQNEAQ (reference sequence). The CDR3 is made up of 14 amino acids. CDR3 sequence: CASSLAEAPYEQYF. DNA for the CDR3: TGTGCCAGCAGTCTAGCGGAGGCCCCCTACGAGCAGTACTTC.

This rearrangement joins TRBV10-2 to TRBJ2-7, with 11 nucleotides matching TRBD1. V lost 6 bases to trimming and J lost 7 bases; unmatched junction nucleotides: 8. The V gene's germline CDR1 is WSHSY and CDR2 SAAADI. CDR3 length: 14 residues. The CDR3 DNA is TGCGCCAGCAGAAGACCCGGGACAGGGGGGGAGCAGTACTTC. It specifies CASRRPGTGGEQYF.

This clone has a handful of counts. This sequence joins TRBV15 and TRBJ2-7; TRBD1 matches 9 bases. The CDR3 has 16 amino acids. CDR1 is LNHNV, CDR2 YYDKDF, per germline (reference sequence). Losses at the gene ends were 0 bases for V and 3 bases for J; bases not matched to a gene: 6. CDR3 nucleotide sequence: TGTGCCACCAGCAGAGAGGTAGGGACAGGGCTCTACGAGCAGTACTTC. Translated: CATSREVGTGLYEQYF.

This clone occurred a few times. Here the CDR3 DNA reads TGTGCCAGCAGTTACTCGCTTACAGGGGGCCTAAACACCATATATTTT. This translates into CASSYSLTGGLNTIYF. The chain recombines TRBV6-5 with TRBJ1-3, with 9 bases lining up with TRBD1. CDR1 is MNHEY, CDR2 SVGAGI, per germline. The ends lost 0 bases at V and 6 bases at J; junction bases unmatched: 6. The CDR3 contains 16 residues.

Only a few counts were recorded for this clone. J is TRBJ1-1 and V is TRBV6-5; 7 positions agree with TRBD1. J gave up 6 bases and V 0 bases, and 4 bases lay outside the gene matches. The V gene's germline CDR1 is MNHEY and CDR2 SVGAGI. This CDR3 comprises 14 residues. The CDR3 loop is CASSYSGRGAEAFF. The CDR3 coding sequence is TGTGCCAGCAGTTACTCCGGCAGGGGGGCTGAAGCTTTCTTT.

CDR3: CASSHRDRGMETQYF. In DNA form, the CDR3 reads TGTGCCAGTAGTCACCGGGACAGGGGGATGGAGACCCAGTACTTC. The rearrangement joins TRBV19 to TRBJ2-5; TRBD1 matches at 11 bases. Germline V gene lookup returns CDR1 LNHDA and CDR2 SQIVND (reference sequence). J gave up 5 bases and V 5 bases, and 7 bases lay outside the gene matches. This CDR3 region has 15 residues.

The V and J genes are TRBV7-2 and TRBJ2-5; 7 bases are shared with TRBD1. Germline V lookup: CDR1 SGHTA, CDR2 FQGNSA. The V gene end was trimmed by 5 bases and the J gene end by 0 bases; junction bases not matched to a gene: 3. This CDR3 contains 14 residues. The CDR3: CASSIQGYQETQYF. The CDR3 DNA reads TGTGCCAGCAGCATACAGGGGTACCAAGAGACCCAGTACTTC.